This TCR beta chain was recorded in a study of blood T cell repertoires in COVID-19 (dated by TCRdb to 2019 to 2021). With regard to the full study: Samples from collaborators originated in the United States, Italy and Spain and spanned both the acute and convalescent phases of COVID-19. Nearly every sample came with metadata listing a de-identified subject ID, COVID-19 status, age in years and sex. The dataset comprised deeply sampled blood TCRbeta repertoires from subjects exposed to, actively infected with, or recovered from COVID-19. The material from the prospective study consisted of cDNA or gDNA derived from T cells, B-cell-depleted T cells, or PBMCs. HLA class I and class II types, where available, came from metadata supplied by the sample provider rather than from assay-based typing. A freely available public database, intended as a resource for researchers studying the immune response to SARS-CoV-2, is where the repertoires were released. The samples were drawn from two sources: the first 160 participants of the ongoing ImmuneRACE study, and 950 to 1,500 subjects contributed by 6 global collaborators. The investigation overall reported the following: How much clinical and demographic metadata was included differed by source and by participant, and the metadata was provided uncurated.

TCRbeta CDR3 regions were amplified from genomic DNA by means of the immunoSEQ Assay, a bias-controlled multiplex PCR. The authors processed their data as follows. The number of nucleated cells in each sample was estimated by amplification of reference gene primers within the assay. To quantify the absolute abundance of each unique TCRbeta CDR3 rearrangement, sequence reads were collapsed and filtered. For each sample, productive Simpson clonality was calculated as the square root of Simpson's diversity index across productive rearrangements. The clones in this table, taken by TCRdb from immuneACCESS, are in-frame only. Not every clone is retained; where verified, under half of the shortfall comes from an unresolved V gene, and the cause of the rest is unknown. V and J calls and clone size follow that table, whereas D and trimming were derived from the DNA. This sample comprises about 290,000 clones, about 82% of them detected only once. The top ten constitute 4.1% of the sample.

Collaborating institutions collected whole blood in K2EDTA tubes following their own protocols. Collaborator samples were shipped for TCRbeta analysis as frozen whole blood, isolated PBMCs, or DNA extracted from either sample type. Measured from the cysteine to the phenylalanine, the CDR3 is 15 residues long. The read is trimmed to its CDR3 DNA, 45 bases read in frame from base 1. Regarding this clone: Its antigen has not been determined. Base-call qualities are not available, and no considerably larger clone is one nucleotide away.

This receptor was obtained from a woman aged 45-65 years with active or convalescent COVID-19. Source material: peripheral blood. The chain joins TRBV12-2 to TRBJ2-7; the D segment call TRBD1 is taken from the table without a DNA check. TRBV12-2 represents a pseudogene. The CDR3 loop reads CASRLGSGRVAEQYF. The DNA sequence reads TGTGCAAGTCGCTTAGGTTCTGGCAGGGTGGCCGAGCAGTACTTC.